The clone carrying this T cell receptor (beta chain) was recorded a few times. The target antigen is unknown. Given a much more abundant clone one base away, this may be a read error. The library was built from 400 ng RNA with molecular barcoded adaptors for alpha/delta and beta/gamma chains. From the reads, TCRdb called clonotypes with MiXCR, one entry per CDR3 protein. The repertoire holds 62,000 or so distinct CDR3 sequences, with around a fifth as singletons. These data belong to a study of read filtering for tumor transcriptome and immune sequencing. General study points: Even smaller IR-seq throughput identified most shared clonotypes.

The CDR3 is made up of 18 amino acids. Germline CDR1 and CDR2: MNHEY and SVGEGT. V gave up 2 bases and J gave up 0 bases, with 18 bases separating them. The clonotype originates from a donor over 35 with multiple myeloma. Sequenced material: a population of CD138-negative cells sorted from bone marrow. The V gene is TRBV6-2 or TRBV6-3, the J gene TRBJ2-3; D gene ambiguous. The CDR3 spells CASSYPGGEVPSTDTQYF. The CDR3 DNA reads TGTGCCAGCAGTTACCCGGGCGGAGAGGTCCCAAGCACAGATACGCAGTATTTT.